These 20 T cell receptor beta chains came from one sample sequenced in a study of blood T cell repertoires in COVID-19. The data were produced by immunoSEQ multiplex PCR, yet TCRdb's version contains in-frame clones alone and is incomplete. The sample includes some 260,000 clones, about 86% seen only once; the top ten take approximately 4.3%. Material for sequencing was PBMCs or T cells enriched from blood (not recorded which). The source is a young man with acute COVID-19.

This chain uses TRBV7-8 with TRBJ2-1; no definite D call. This CDR3 has 12 residues. Germline loops: CDR1 SGHVS, CDR2 FQNEAQ. Trimming pared 5 bases from V and 4 bases from J, leaving 6 bases between. This chain's CDR3 is CASSVGYNEQFF. CDR3 coding DNA: TGTGCCAGCAGCGTCGGTTACAATGAGCAGTTCTTC.

V gene TRBV24-1 combines with J gene TRBJ1-4; the match to TRBD1 covers 7 bases. The V gene end was trimmed by 3 bases and the J gene end by 7 bases; junction bases not matched to a gene: 1. CDR1 and CDR2 from the germline V gene are KGHDR and SFDVKD. This CDR3 comprises 13 residues. This CDR3 reads CATSDGQAEKLFF. The CDR3 nucleotides are TGTGCCACCAGTGATGGACAGGCTGAAAAACTGTTTTTT.

This clone was counted only a few times. This rearrangement joins TRBV19 to TRBJ1-2; D is unclear. Germline CDR1 is LNHDA and CDR2 is SQIVND (reference sequence). This CDR3 is built from 19 residues. V dropped 2 bases and J dropped 4 bases, with 26 bases sitting between them. The CDR3 reads CASSIKSIVLTRSFYGYTF. CDR3 DNA sequence: TGTGCCAGTAGTATAAAGTCGATCGTGCTAACGCGGAGTTTCTATGGCTACACCTTC.

This clone came up once. The chain has TRBV9 and TRBJ2-3, with 8 bases matching TRBD2. The CDR3 spans 14 residues. In germline, CDR1 is SGDLS, CDR2 YYNGEE. Trimming took 6 bases from V and 1 from J; bases not matched to a gene: 4. CDR3: CASTEAGGTDTQYF. The CDR3 region has the DNA TGTGCCAGCACCGAAGCGGGAGGCACAGATACGCAGTATTTT.

The chain combines TRBV9 with TRBJ2-1, with D maybe TRBD1 (6 bases). The CDR3 sequence is 15 residues long. Trimming stripped 3 bases from V and 4 bases from J, with 14 bases between. CDR1 is SGDLS and CDR2 is YYNGEE in the germline V gene. CDR3 region: CASSAEGVGYNEQFF. CDR3 DNA: TGTGCCAGCAGCGCCGAGGGGGTCGGTTACAATGAGCAGTTCTTC. Supplemented by reference TRBV9 and TRBJ2-1, the full variable domain reads DSGVTQTPKHLITATGQRVTLRCSPRSGDLSVYWYQQSLDQGLQFLIQYYNGEERAKGNILERFSAQQFPDLHSELNLSSLELGDSALYFCASSAEGVGYNEQFFGPGTRLTVL.

The V and J genes are TRBV7-9 and TRBJ1-1; 7 nucleotides match TRBD1. This CDR3 has 14 residues. V dropped 3 bases and J dropped 3; count of bases not matched to a gene: 4. Per germline, CDR1 SEHNR and CDR2 FQNEAQ (reference sequence). CDR3 bases: TGTGCCAGCAGCTTTACCCAGGGGGACACTGAAGCTTTCTTT. Amino acids: CASSFTQGDTEAFF. The whole variable domain, filled in from reference TRBV7-9 and TRBJ1-1, reads DTGVSQNPRHKITKRGQNVTFRCDPISEHNRLYWYRQTLGQGPEFLTYFQNEAQLEKSRLLSDRFSAERPKGSFSTLEIQRTEQGDSAMYLCASSFTQGDTEAFFGQGTRLTVV.

V gene TRBV6-1 combines with J gene TRBJ2-7; TRBD1 might be the D (6 bases). Germline V gene sequence: CDR1 MNHNS, CDR2 SASEGT. This CDR3 has 15 residues. V gave up 0 bases and J gave up 2 bases, with 11 bases separating them. CDR3 nucleotide sequence: TGTGCCAGCAGTGAAGCGGGGGCCCGAGCCTACGAGCAGTACGTC. It is translated as CASSEAGARAYEQYV.

This clone was seen a few times. The chain uses TRBV5-5 and TRBJ2-7, with D perhaps matching TRBD2 (6 bases). The ends were cut back, 4 bases at V and 7 bases at J, with 18 bases in the middle. This CDR3 region has 14 residues. Germline V gene lookup returns CDR1 SGHKS and CDR2 YYEKEE (reference sequence). The CDR3 reads CASSVDWGTGEQYV. The CDR3 nucleotides read TGTGCCAGCAGCGTAGACTGGGGGACTGGGGAGCAGTACGTC.

V usage is TRBV29-1 and J usage is TRBJ1-2, with D tentatively TRBD1 (6 bases). This CDR3 comprises 14 residues. The germline CDR1 and CDR2 sequences are SQVTM and ANQGSEA. The ends were cut back, 0 bases at V and 4 bases at J, with 12 bases in the middle. This chain's CDR3 is CSVEEQGPSYGYTF. The CDR3 region has the DNA TGCAGCGTTGAAGAGCAGGGGCCGAGCTATGGCTACACCTTC.

The chain joins TRBV6-4 to TRBJ1-1; 11 nucleotides agree with TRBD1. J lost 8 bases, V lost 7 bases, and 6 bases had no gene match. This CDR3 spans 13 amino acids. CDR1 is MRHNA, CDR2 SNTAGT, per germline. CDR3: CASTRTGGAEAFF. As DNA, the CDR3 is TGTGCCAGCACTCGGACAGGGGGCGCGGAAGCTTTCTTT.

The chain is built from TRBV6-5 and TRBJ2-1; unclear D gene. CDR1 is MNHEY, CDR2 SVGAGI, per germline. The V end was cut by 7 bases, the J end by 7 bases, with 14 bases between. This CDR3 contains 13 residues. The CDR3 DNA follows: TGTGCCAGCAACGCCCGCCACGGGAATGAGCAGTTCTTC. Its protein product is CASNARHGNEQFF.

The chain carries TRBV4-1 and TRBJ2-4, with 9 positions matching TRBD2. CDR1 MGHRA and CDR2 YSYEKL come from the germline V gene. The V and J ends lost 3 bases and 3 bases, in that order; junction bases with no gene match: 12. The CDR3 runs 18 residues. The CDR3 region has the DNA TGCGCCAGCAGCCATATATTCAAGCGGGGGGTAGACAAAAACATTCAGTACTTC. This sequence encodes CASSHIFKRGVDKNIQYF.

This chain connects TRBV24-1 to TRBJ2-2, with a weak D call TRBD2 (6 bases). This CDR3 has 17 amino acids. V lost 3 bases and J lost 2, with 15 bases in between. CDR1 is KGHDR and CDR2 is SFDVKD in the germline V gene. The CDR3 DNA is TGTGCCACCAGTGATATACCCGGGACTGATAACACCGGGGAGCTGTTTTTT. It yields the protein CATSDIPGTDNTGELFF.

V and J are TRBV25-1 and TRBJ2-2; no reliable D call. V was clipped by 7 bases and J by 3 bases, with 12 bases between them. The CDR3 is 14 residues long. Germline V gene lookup returns CDR1 MGHDK and CDR2 SYGVNS. CDR3 bases: TGTGCCAGCAACCGCGGCTCGGACACCGGGGAGCTGTTTTTT. Protein product: CASNRGSDTGELFF.

About this clone itself: Distinct nucleotide sequences in the sample also encode this CDR3. This chain connects TRBV7-2 to TRBJ1-3, with no clear D. The germline V and J ends were trimmed by 1 base and 0 bases, with 10 bases remaining between them. The length of the CDR3 is 16 residues. CDR1 is SGHTA, CDR2 FQGNSA, per germline. CDR3 sequence: CASSLGAGSSGNTIYF. The CDR3, as DNA: TGTGCCAGCAGCTTAGGGGCGGGGAGCTCTGGAAACACCATATATTTT.

On this clone itself: The junction differs from germline at one of its ends, possibly a read error. The chain combines TRBV5-1 with TRBJ1-5; D is possibly TRBD1 (5 bases). The CDR3 consists of 15 residues. Germline loops: CDR1 SGHRS, CDR2 YFSETQ. CDR3 loop: CASSLQAQPGQPQHF. The DNA for the CDR3 is TGTGCCAGCAGCTTACAGGCCCAGCCGGGTCAGCCCCAGCATTTT.

Of note for this clone: A read error may produce the germline difference seen at one junction end. The chain couples TRBV5-1 to TRBJ2-5, with a weak D call TRBD2 (6 bases). The CDR3 runs to 15 residues. In germline, CDR1 is SGHRS, CDR2 YFSETQ. Written as DNA, the CDR3 is TGTGCCAGCAGCCCCGCGGCGGGATCACAAGAGACCCAGTACTTC. Protein: CASSPAAGSQETQYF.

As to this clone: Germline and junction disagree at one end, which may indicate a read error. This chain connects TRBV5-1 to TRBJ1-4, with 8 positions matching TRBD1. Germline V gives CDR1 SGHRS, CDR2 YFSETQ. The CDR3 runs to 16 residues. CDR3 in DNA: TGTGCCAGCAGCCAACGACAGGGGTTAGGTAATGAAAAACTGTTTTTT. This sequence encodes CASSQRQGLGNEKLFF.

The V and J genes are TRBV19 and TRBJ2-1, with D hard to call. The ends were cut back, 6 bases at V and 4 bases at J, with 7 bases in the middle. The CDR3 has 12 amino acids. CDR1 and CDR2 (germline): LNHDA, SQIVND (reference sequence). The chain's CDR3 is CASSLEYNEQFF. CDR3 DNA sequence: TGTGCCAGTAGCCTAGAGTACAATGAGCAGTTCTTC.

The chain employs TRBV29-1 and TRBJ1-5; D is unclear. V lost 8 bases to trimming and J lost 9 bases, with 17 bases between them. This CDR3 spans 12 amino acids. Germline-derived CDR1 and CDR2 are SQVTM and ANQGSEA. This CDR3 reads CSPGVVRRPQHF. For the CDR3, the DNA is TGCAGCCCCGGGGTGGTCCGGCGGCCCCAGCATTTT.